The 22 T cell receptor beta chains in this list originate from one sample, sequenced in a study of Tregs in tolerant kidney transplant recipients. TCRdb's table, derived via immunoSEQ multiplex PCR, lists solely in-frame clones and lacks some. This sample lists over 45,000 clones; its ten largest clones have 0.85%. This material consisted of CD4+ T cells from blood, taken before the transplant. The receptor set was obtained from a human donor who received a combined kidney and bone marrow transplant.

With respect to this clone: The DNA ends 3 residues before the CDR3 does, and the rest of the CDR3 is filled in from the germline J gene. The chain joins TRBV5-1 to TRBJ2-1; D is unclear. The CDR3 is made up of 13 amino acids. The ends were cut back, 2 bases at V and 5 bases at J, with 8 bases in the middle. Germline values: CDR1 SGHRS, CDR2 YFSETQ. CDR3 in amino acids: CASSFSTNNEQFF. The covered CDR3 bases are TGCGCCAGCAGCTTTAGCACCAACAATGAG.

In the case of this clone: From the germline J gene comes the end of the CDR3, since the read stops 3 residues before it. The chain employs TRBV5-1 and TRBJ2-3; 10 nucleotides match TRBD1. This CDR3 region has 15 residues. Unmatched junction bases numbered 4, after V lost 4 bases and J lost 2 bases. CDR1 SGHRS and CDR2 YFSETQ come from the germline V gene. The sequenced CDR3 bases are TGCGCCAGCAGCGGGACAGGGGCGGCCACAGATACG. This encodes CASSGTGAATDT. Given in full, the CDR3 is CASSGTGAATDTQYF.

Points on this clone: Sequencing ends 3 residues short of the CDR3 end; the germline J gene provides the rest. The rearrangement joins TRBV7-9 to TRBJ1-6; the match to TRBD1 covers 7 bases. Germline V CDR1 and CDR2: SEHNR, FQNEAQ (reference sequence). The CDR3 contains 12 residues. CDR3 in amino acids: CASSSSQGALHF. The CDR3 DNA, read in part, is TGTGCCAGCAGCTCGAGTCAGGGGGCC.

Concerning this clone: From the germline J gene comes the end of the CDR3, since the read stops 3 residues before it. V is TRBV29-1 and J is TRBJ2-3, with a weak D call TRBD2 (5 bases). This CDR3 comprises 12 residues. The V gene's germline CDR1 is SQVTM and CDR2 ANQGSEA. V lost 6 bases, J lost 2 bases, and 9 bases lay in between. CDR3 sequence: CSVDSPTDTQYF. The DNA read from the CDR3 is TGCAGCGTGGACTCCCCCACAGATACG.

With regard to this clone: The read falls 3 residues short of the CDR3 end, and the missing part is taken from the germline J gene. The genes are TRBV7-9 and TRBJ1-1; D remains ambiguous. V gave up 5 bases and J gave up 6 bases, with 7 bases separating them. Germline loops: CDR1 SEHNR, CDR2 FQNEAQ (reference sequence). The CDR3 sequence is 11 residues long. The CDR3 bases that were read are TGTGCCAGCAGCCCACTATCTGAA. Translating it yields CASSPLSE. The whole CDR3 sequence is CASSPLSEAFF.

The part of the CDR3 DNA that was read is TGTGCCAGCTCACCCGACAGGTCTACATTAAATTCACCC. It translates to CASSPDRSTLNSP. The full CDR3 is CASSPDRSTLNSPLHF. This rearrangement joins TRBV18 to TRBJ1-6, with D tentatively TRBD1 (6 bases). Read coverage stops 3 residues before the CDR3 terminus; the germline J gene supplies the remainder. Trimming left V 3 bases short and J 7 bases short, with 16 bases between. The CDR3 covers 16 residues. CDR1 is KGHSH and CDR2 is LQKENI in the germline V gene.

On this clone: The CDR3 goes on 3 residues after the read ends, and that part is filled in from the germline J gene. This rearrangement joins TRBV4-2 to TRBJ1-4, with D unclear. Germline CDR1 and CDR2: LGHNA and YNFKEQ. Trimming left V 0 bases short and J 8 bases short, with 16 bases between. The CDR3 consists of 16 residues. The chain's CDR3 is CASSQDIQQSYEKLFF. The DNA read from the CDR3 is TGTGCCAGCAGCCAAGATATACAGCAGAGTTACGAAAAA.

A word on this clone: With the read ending 3 residues before the CDR3 end, the germline J gene is used to fill in that end. This chain uses TRBV10-2 with TRBJ1-5; 9 bases are a match to TRBD1. This CDR3 spans 16 amino acids. The trim removed 6 bases at V and 6 bases at J, leaving 12 bases unmatched. Germline V CDR1 and CDR2: WSHSY, SAAADI. Partial CDR3 DNA: TGCGCCAGCAGCGCTGAACAGGGGGCATTTGGTCAGCCC. Protein sequence: CASSAEQGAFGQP. The CDR3 in its entirety is CASSAEQGAFGQPQHF.

With regard to this clone: Read data end 3 residues before the CDR3 end; the end is taken from the germline J gene. This chain connects TRBV28 to TRBJ2-1; D is unclear. Looked up from germline, CDR1 is MDHEN and CDR2 is SYDVKM. CDR3 size: 14 residues. V was cut by 5 bases and J by 0 bases, with 8 bases left in between. CDR3 bases read: TGTGCCAGCAGTGGGCTAAACTCCTACAATGAG. It specifies CASSGLNSYNE. The whole CDR3 protein is CASSGLNSYNEQFF.

For this clone: The read stops 3 residues short of the end of the CDR3; the missing end is completed from the germline J gene. The chain is built from TRBV5-1 and TRBJ2-3; tentatively, D is TRBD1 (5 bases). Germline V lookup: CDR1 SGHRS, CDR2 YFSETQ. Trimming removed 0 bases at V and 2 bases at J, with 7 bases between. The CDR3 totals 14 residues. The CDR3 DNA, read in part, is TGCGCCAGCAGCTTGGGGGGCTACACAGATACG. As protein: CASSLGGYTDT. The CDR3 in full is CASSLGGYTDTQYF.

A note on this clone: Sequencing ends 3 residues short of the CDR3 end; the germline J gene provides the rest. The chain uses TRBV10-3 and TRBJ1-1; the match to TRBD1 covers 9 bases. CDR1 is ENHRY, CDR2 SYGVKD, per germline. The CDR3 has 17 residues. V lost 6 bases and J lost 0; bases outside the gene matches: 11. The CDR3 here is CAISGSPGQGLNTEAFF. CDR3 DNA (partial): TGTGCCATCAGCGGTTCGCCGGGACAGGGCCTGAACACTGAA.

The CDR3: CASSETGSGSPLHF. The CDR3 DNA, read in part, is TGTGCCAGCAGTGAAACAGGGTCCGGCTCACCC. This chain connects TRBV6-1 to TRBJ1-6; possible D gene TRBD1, 6 bases. The read ends 3 residues before the CDR3 terminus; that terminus is restored from the germline J gene. Germline loops: CDR1 MNHNS, CDR2 SASEGT. The V gene lost 2 bases and the J gene lost 10 bases, with 12 bases spanning the gap. The CDR3 has 14 amino acids.

The CDR3 bases that were read are TGTGCCAGCTCAGACAGGGGGCGGAACACCGGGGAG. Amino acids: CASSDRGRNTGE. The whole CDR3 sequence reads CASSDRGRNTGELFF. The chain is built from TRBV18 and TRBJ2-2; 10 positions match TRBD1. The CDR3 end is not reached by the read, which stops 3 residues before it; the germline J gene fills it in. Germline loops: CDR1 KGHSH, CDR2 LQKENI. V lost 5 bases, J lost 1 base, and 1 base stayed unmatched. The length of the CDR3 is 15 residues. The entire variable domain, with the rest obtained from reference TRBV18 and TRBJ2-2, is as follows: NAGVMQNPRHLVRRRGQEARLRCSPMKGHSHVYWYRQLPEEGLKFMVYLQKENIIDESGMPKERFSAEFPKEGPSILRIQQVVRGDSAAYFCASSDRGRNTGELFFGEGSRLTVL.

Worth noting for this clone: Sequencing ends 3 residues short of the CDR3 end; the germline J gene provides the rest. The J gene is TRBJ1-6, the V gene TRBV30; 7 nucleotides match TRBD1. The CDR3 covers 14 residues. Germline assignment: CDR1 GTSNPN and CDR2 SVGIG (reference sequence). V lost 0 bases and J lost 9; bases outside the gene matches: 5. CDR3 sequence reads: CAWSVLPGGSPLHF. CDR3 DNA (partial): TGTGCCTGGAGTGTACTGCCAGGGGGTTCACCC. The full variable domain, in which reference TRBV30 and TRBJ1-6 provide the parts outside the CDR3, is SQTIHQWPATLVQPVGSPLSLECTVEGTSNPNLYWYRQAAGRGLQLLFYSVGIGQISSEVPQNLSASRPQDRQFILSSKKLLLSDSGFYLCAWSVLPGGSPLHFGNGTRLTVT.

Notes on this clone: The sequenced fragment ends 3 residues before the CDR3 boundary, so the rest is inferred from the germline J gene. The chain has TRBV5-1 and TRBJ1-1, with D maybe TRBD1 (6 bases). Trimming took off 4 bases at V and 0 bases at J, with 10 bases between the two ends. Germline CDR1 is SGHRS and CDR2 is YFSETQ. CDR3 length: 14 residues. The CDR3 protein is CASSVQGLNTEAFF. Partial CDR3 DNA: TGCGCCAGCAGCGTACAGGGCTTGAACACTGAA.

On this clone itself: The read falls 3 residues short of the CDR3 end, and the missing part is taken from the germline J gene. The chain uses TRBV5-4 and TRBJ2-3; 9 positions agree with TRBD2. This CDR3 comprises 16 residues. Unmatched junction bases numbered 4, after V lost 2 bases and J lost 0 bases. Germline lookup yields CDR1 SGHNT and CDR2 YYREEE (reference sequence). CDR3 DNA (partial): TGTGCCAGCAGCTTAAGACTAGCGGCTAGCACAGATACG. Residues: CASSLRLAASTDT. The CDR3 as a whole reads CASSLRLAASTDTQYF.

The CDR3 reads CASSLTGTNTEAFF. Partial CDR3 DNA: TGCGCCAGCAGCCTAACGGGGACTAACACTGAA. The chain carries TRBV5-1 and TRBJ1-1; D might be TRBD1 (5 bases). The sequenced fragment ends 3 residues before the CDR3 boundary, so the rest is inferred from the germline J gene. Trimming cost V 4 bases and J 2 bases, with 12 bases left between them. The CDR3 has 14 amino acids. CDR1 is SGHRS and CDR2 is YFSETQ in the germline V gene.

Remarks on this clone: The read ends 3 residues before the CDR3 terminus; that terminus is restored from the germline J gene. The V call is TRBV20-1, the J call TRBJ1-4; D possibly corresponds to TRBD1 (5 bases). V lost 8 bases, J lost 1 base, and 17 bases lay in between. This CDR3 spans 15 amino acids. Germline V gives CDR1 DFQATT, CDR2 SNEGSKA (reference sequence). CDR3 protein: CSPASYRRTNEKLFF. Incomplete CDR3 DNA: TGCAGTCCCGCCTCCTACAGGAGAACTAATGAAAAA.

A note on this clone: Sequencing ends 3 residues short of the CDR3 end; the germline J gene provides the rest. This chain uses TRBV5-5 with TRBJ1-2; TRBD1 is a possible D gene (5 bases). Germline V gives CDR1 SGHKS, CDR2 YYEKEE (reference sequence). The V and J ends lost 2 bases and 2 bases respectively, with 10 bases between them. The CDR3 has 14 residues. The CDR3 reads CASSLTTANYGYTF. The sequenced part of the CDR3 DNA is TGTGCCAGCAGCTTAACGACAGCAAACTATGGC.

To note about this clone: The read gets to within 3 residues of the CDR3 end, and the germline J gene fills in the rest. The chain uses TRBV3-1 (or the pseudogene TRBV3-2) and TRBJ2-7, with D tentatively TRBD1 (5 bases). The CDR3 totals 16 residues. Trimming stripped 1 base from V and 4 bases from J, with 17 bases between. The germline V gene encodes CDR1 LGHDT and CDR2 YNNKEL (reference sequence). This CDR3 is CASSQGAQDRAYEQYF. The covered CDR3 bases are TGTGCCAGCAGCCAAGGGGCACAGGATCGGGCATACGAG.

Concerning this clone: The read falls 3 residues short of the CDR3 end, and the missing part is taken from the germline J gene. This sequence joins TRBV30 and TRBJ2-5; no clear D. This CDR3 region has 11 residues. In germline, CDR1 is GTSNPN, CDR2 SVGIG (reference sequence). Trimming left V 2 bases short and J 5 bases short, with 6 bases between. The CDR3 region is CAWSIRETQYF. The sequenced CDR3 bases are TGTGCCTGGAGTATACGGGAGACC.

Details on this clone: Read sequence stops 3 residues before the CDR3 end, and the germline J gene provides the missing end. The chain is built from TRBV7-2 and TRBJ2-1; 7 bases align to TRBD1. The CDR3 sequence is 15 residues long. The V segment lost 5 bases and the J segment 3 bases; nucleotides outside the gene matches: 7. Germline values: CDR1 SGHTA, CDR2 FQGNSA. The CDR3 sequence is CASSGAGTDYNEQFF. The sequenced CDR3 bases are TGTGCCAGCAGCGGTGCAGGGACAGACTACAATGAG.